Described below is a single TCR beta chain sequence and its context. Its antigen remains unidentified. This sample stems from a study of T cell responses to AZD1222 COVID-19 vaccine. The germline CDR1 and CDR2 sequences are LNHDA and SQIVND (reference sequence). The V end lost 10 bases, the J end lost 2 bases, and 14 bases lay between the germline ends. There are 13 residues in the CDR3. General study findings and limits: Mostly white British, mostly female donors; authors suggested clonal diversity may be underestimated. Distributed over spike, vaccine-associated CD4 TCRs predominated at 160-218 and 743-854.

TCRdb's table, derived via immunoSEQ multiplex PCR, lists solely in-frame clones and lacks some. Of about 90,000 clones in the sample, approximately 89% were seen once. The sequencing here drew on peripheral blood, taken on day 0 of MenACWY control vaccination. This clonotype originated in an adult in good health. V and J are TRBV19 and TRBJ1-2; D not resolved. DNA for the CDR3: TGTGCCACCTCCCCGGGGAACAACTATGGCTACACCTTC. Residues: CATSPGNNYGYTF. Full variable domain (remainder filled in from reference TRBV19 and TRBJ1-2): DGGITQSPKYLFRKEGQNVTLSCEQNLNHDAMYWYRQDPGQGLRLIYYSQIVNDFQKGDIAEGYSVSREKKESFPLTVTSAQKNPTAFYLCATSPGNNYGYTFGSGTRLTVV.